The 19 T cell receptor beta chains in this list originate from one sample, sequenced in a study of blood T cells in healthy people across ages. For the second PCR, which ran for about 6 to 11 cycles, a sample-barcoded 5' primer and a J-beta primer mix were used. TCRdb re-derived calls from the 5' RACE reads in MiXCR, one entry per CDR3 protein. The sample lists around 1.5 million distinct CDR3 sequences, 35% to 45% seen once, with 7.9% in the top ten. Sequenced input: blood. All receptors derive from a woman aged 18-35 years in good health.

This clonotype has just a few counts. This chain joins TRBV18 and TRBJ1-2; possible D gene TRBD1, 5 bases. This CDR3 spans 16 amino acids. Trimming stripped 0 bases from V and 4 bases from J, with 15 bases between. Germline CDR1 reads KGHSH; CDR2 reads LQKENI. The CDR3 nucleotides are TGTGCCAGCTCACCACCTATGAGGGGAAAACTCTATGGCTACACCTTC. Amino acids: CASSPPMRGKLYGYTF.

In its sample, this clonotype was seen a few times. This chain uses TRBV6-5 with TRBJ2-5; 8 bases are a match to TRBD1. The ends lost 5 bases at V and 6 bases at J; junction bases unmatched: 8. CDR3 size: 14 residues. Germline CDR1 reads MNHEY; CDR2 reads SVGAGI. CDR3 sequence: CASSPGQVLKTQYF. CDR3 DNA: TGTGCCAGCAGTCCGGGACAGGTATTGAAGACCCAGTACTTC.

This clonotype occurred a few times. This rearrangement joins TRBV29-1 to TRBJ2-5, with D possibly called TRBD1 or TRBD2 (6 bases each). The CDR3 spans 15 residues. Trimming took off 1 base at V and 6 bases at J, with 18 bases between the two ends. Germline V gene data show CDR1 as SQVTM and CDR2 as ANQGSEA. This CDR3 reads CSVEGQMGGPQTQYF. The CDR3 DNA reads TGCAGCGTTGAAGGGCAAATGGGGGGCCCCCAGACCCAGTACTTC.

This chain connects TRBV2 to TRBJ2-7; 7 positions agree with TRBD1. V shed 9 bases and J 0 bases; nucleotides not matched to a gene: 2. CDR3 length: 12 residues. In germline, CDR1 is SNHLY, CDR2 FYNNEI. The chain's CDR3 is CARGQYSYEQYF. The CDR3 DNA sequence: TGTGCCAGGGGACAGTACTCCTACGAGCAGTACTTC.

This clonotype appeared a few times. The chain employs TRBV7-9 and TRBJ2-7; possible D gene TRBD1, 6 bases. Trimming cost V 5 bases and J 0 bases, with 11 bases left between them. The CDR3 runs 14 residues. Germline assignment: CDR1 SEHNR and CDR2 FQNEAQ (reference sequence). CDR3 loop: CASSQEDSSYEQYF. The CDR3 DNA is TGTGCCAGCAGCCAGGAGGACAGCTCCTACGAGCAGTACTTC.

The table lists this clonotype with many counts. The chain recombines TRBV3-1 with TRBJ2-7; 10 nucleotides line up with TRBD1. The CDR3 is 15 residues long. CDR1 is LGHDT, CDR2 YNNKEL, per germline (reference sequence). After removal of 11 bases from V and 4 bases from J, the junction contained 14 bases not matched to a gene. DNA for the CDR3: TGTGCCCGATATCGAGCCGGGACAGGGGCGTACGAGCAGTACTTC. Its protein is CARYRAGTGAYEQYF.

The CDR3 nucleotides are TGTGCCAGCGCAAAACTGACGGGAGGGGTGGAGAGAGCCTACGAGCAGTACTTC. This encodes CASAKLTGGVERAYEQYF. The rearrangement joins TRBV6-1 to TRBJ2-7; TRBD2 aligns across 8 bases. The CDR3 has 18 residues. Per the germline V gene, CDR1 is MNHNS and CDR2 is SASEGT. The trim removed 8 bases at V and 2 bases at J, leaving 20 bases unmatched.

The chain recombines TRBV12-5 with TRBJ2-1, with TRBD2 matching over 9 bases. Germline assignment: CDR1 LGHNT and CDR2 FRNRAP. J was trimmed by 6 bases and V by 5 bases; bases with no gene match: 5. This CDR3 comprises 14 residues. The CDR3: CASGPLAGFNEQFF. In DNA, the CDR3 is TGTGCTAGTGGTCCACTAGCGGGTTTCAATGAGCAGTTCTTC.

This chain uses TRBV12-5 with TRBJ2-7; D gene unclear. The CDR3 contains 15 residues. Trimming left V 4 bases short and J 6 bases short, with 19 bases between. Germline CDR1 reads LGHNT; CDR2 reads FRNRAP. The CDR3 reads CASGSHLLIPGEQYF. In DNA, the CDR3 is TGTGCTAGTGGTTCCCACCTCCTCATCCCAGGCGAGCAGTACTTC.

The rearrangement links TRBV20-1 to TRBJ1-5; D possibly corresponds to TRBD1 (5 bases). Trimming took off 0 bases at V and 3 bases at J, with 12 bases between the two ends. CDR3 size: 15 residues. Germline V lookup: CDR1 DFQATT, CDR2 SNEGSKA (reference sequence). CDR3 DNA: TGCAGTGCTAGAGATCAGGGTAGGTCCAATCAGCCCCAGCATTTT. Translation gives CSARDQGRSNQPQHF.

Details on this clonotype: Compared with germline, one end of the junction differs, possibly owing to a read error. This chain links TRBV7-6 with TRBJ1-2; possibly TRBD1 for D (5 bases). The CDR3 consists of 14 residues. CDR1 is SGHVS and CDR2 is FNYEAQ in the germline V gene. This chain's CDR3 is CASSLGGENYGHTF. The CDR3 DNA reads TGTGCCAGCAGCTTAGGAGGGGAAAACTATGGCCACACCTTC.

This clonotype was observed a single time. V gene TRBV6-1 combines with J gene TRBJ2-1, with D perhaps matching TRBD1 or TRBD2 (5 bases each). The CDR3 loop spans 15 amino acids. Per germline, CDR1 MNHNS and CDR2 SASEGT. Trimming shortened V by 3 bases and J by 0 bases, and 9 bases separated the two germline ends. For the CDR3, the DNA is TGTGCCAGCAGTGAGGGGGTTCGCTCCTACAATGAGCAGTTCTTC. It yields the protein CASSEGVRSYNEQFF.

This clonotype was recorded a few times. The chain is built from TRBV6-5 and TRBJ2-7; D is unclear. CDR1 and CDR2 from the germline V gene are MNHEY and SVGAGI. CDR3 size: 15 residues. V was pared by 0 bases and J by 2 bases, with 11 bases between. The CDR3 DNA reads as TGTGCCAGCAGTTACTCGAGGCCAGCTACCTACGAGCAGTACTTC. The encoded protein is CASSYSRPATYEQYF.

DNA for the CDR3: TGTGCCAGCAGAACTAAACGGAATTGGTTTTCCGAGCAGTACTTC. The encoded protein is CASRTKRNWFSEQYF. The chain joins TRBV28 to TRBJ2-7; D gene ambiguous. The germline CDR1 and CDR2 sequences are MDHEN and SYDVKM. The CDR3 runs 15 residues. V lost 6 bases, J lost 6 bases, and 21 bases lay in between.

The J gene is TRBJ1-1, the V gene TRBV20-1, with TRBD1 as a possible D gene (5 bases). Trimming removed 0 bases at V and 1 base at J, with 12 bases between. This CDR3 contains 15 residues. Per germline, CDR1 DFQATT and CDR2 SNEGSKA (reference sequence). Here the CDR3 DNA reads TGCAGTGCTAGAGATCTAGCAGGGTCGAACACTGAAGCTTTCTTT. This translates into CSARDLAGSNTEAFF.

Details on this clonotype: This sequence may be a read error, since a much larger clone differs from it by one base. The chain's CDR3 is CASSADRAYNEQFF. The CDR3 nucleotides read TGCGCCAGCAGCGCGGACAGGGCCTACAATGAGCAGTTCTTC. The chain carries TRBV5-1 and TRBJ2-1; 8 nucleotides match TRBD1. Germline V gene data show CDR1 as SGHRS and CDR2 as YFSETQ. The CDR3 length is 14 residues. Losses at the gene ends were 4 bases for V and 2 bases for J; bases not matched to a gene: 2.

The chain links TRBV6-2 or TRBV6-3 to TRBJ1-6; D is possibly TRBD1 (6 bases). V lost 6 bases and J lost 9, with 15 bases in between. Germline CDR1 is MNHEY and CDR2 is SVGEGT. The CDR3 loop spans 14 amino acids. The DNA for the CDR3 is TGTGCCAGCAGACCCTTGACAGGAACTTCACCCCTCCACTTT. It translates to CASRPLTGTSPLHF.

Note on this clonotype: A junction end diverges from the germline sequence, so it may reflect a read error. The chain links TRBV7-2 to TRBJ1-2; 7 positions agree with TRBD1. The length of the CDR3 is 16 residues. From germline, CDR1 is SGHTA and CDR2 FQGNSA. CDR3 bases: TGTGCCAGCAGCTCCAGGGGGGCCGGGGCTAACTATTGCTACACCTTC. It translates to CASSSRGAGANYCYTF.

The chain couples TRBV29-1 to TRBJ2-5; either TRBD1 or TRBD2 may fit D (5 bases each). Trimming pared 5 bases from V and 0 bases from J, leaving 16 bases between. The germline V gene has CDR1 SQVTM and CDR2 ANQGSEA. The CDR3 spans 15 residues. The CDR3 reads CSVLQTGTDQETQYF. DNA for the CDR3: TGCAGCGTTTTACAGACTGGGACCGACCAAGAGACCCAGTACTTC. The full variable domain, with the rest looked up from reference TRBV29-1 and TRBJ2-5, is SAVISQKPSRDICQRGTSLTIQCQVDSQVTMMFWYRQQPGQSLTLIATANQGSEATYESGFVIDKFPISRPNLTFSTLTVSNMSPEDSSIYLCSVLQTGTDQETQYFGPGTRLLVL.